Each of the 28 T cell receptor beta chains below was sequenced from the same sample in a study of tumor-infiltrating lymphocytes in primary liver carcinoma. Co-extraction of both nucleic acids (RNA and DNA) used about 19-33 mg of unsorted bulk tissue. The researchers produced TCR beta cDNA from roughly 500 ng total RNA with a constant-region primer. Generation of the TCR beta libraries relied on three nested multiplex PCR rounds using slightly modified ARM-PCR. Two initial PCR rounds of around 9 cycles each paired TRBV1-TRBV30 forward primers with a C-beta reverse primer. Each CDR3 protein gets one entry after TCRdb re-called the multiplex PCR reads with MiXCR. The repertoire holds over 95,000 distinct CDR3 sequences, with roughly 69% as singletons. The sequenced sample consisted of liver tumor tissue from sampling region 5. The subset here: tumor region T5, tumor centre. The receptors were sampled from an older woman with primary liver carcinoma and hepatitis B virus infection.

A remark on this clonotype: The junction does not match germline at one end; this may be a read error. This chain uses TRBV4-1 with TRBJ1-5; weak D call: TRBD1 (5 bases). This CDR3 region has 15 residues. Per the germline V gene, CDR1 is MGHRA and CDR2 is YSYEKL. This CDR3 reads CASSQDLGVYQPQHF. In nucleotides, the CDR3 is TGCGCCAGCAGCCAAGATTTGGGGGTATATCAACCCCAGCATTTT.

This chain uses TRBV11-3 with TRBJ2-4; 14 bases are a match to TRBD2. CDR1 SGHNT and CDR2 YENEEA come from the germline V gene. Trimming at V came to 5 bases and at J to 4 bases, leaving 10 bases not matched to a gene. This CDR3 is built from 18 residues. The CDR3 loop is CASSPTRLAGGWKNIQYF. The CDR3 DNA reads TGTGCCAGCAGCCCGACCCGACTAGCGGGAGGGTGGAAAAACATTCAGTACTTC. The whole variable domain, filled in from reference TRBV11-3 and TRBJ2-4, reads EAGVVQSPRYKIIEKKQPVAFWCNPISGHNTLYWYLQNLGQGPELLIRYENEEAVDDSQLPKDRFSAERLKGVDSTLKIQPAELGDSAVYLCASSPTRLAGGWKNIQYFGAGTRLSVL.

The V gene is TRBV11-2, the J gene TRBJ2-7; possibly TRBD2 for D (6 bases). Germline assignment: CDR1 SGHAT and CDR2 FQNNGV. This CDR3 has 15 residues. V lost 5 bases and J lost 1, with 15 bases in between. CDR3 sequence: CASSHAGLLSYEQYF. CDR3 coding DNA: TGTGCCAGCAGCCATGCGGGACTGCTGTCCTACGAGCAGTACTTC.

A remark on this clonotype: One junction end does not reproduce the germline sequence, and a read error may be involved. This chain connects TRBV6-1 to TRBJ2-1; D call uncertain. CDR3 length: 14 amino acids. The V gene's germline CDR1 is MNHNS and CDR2 SASEGT. The CDR3 DNA is TGTGTCAGCATCGTTGGGGTGGACTACAATGAGCAGTTCTTC. Translated: CVSIVGVDYNEQFF.

J is TRBJ2-5 and V is TRBV6-1; 9 nucleotides match TRBD2. The CDR3 consists of 14 residues. Germline CDR1 MNHNS, CDR2 SASEGT. V shed 7 bases, J shed 12 bases, and the junction held 15 bases outside the gene matches. The chain's CDR3 is CASNEGGRGETKYF. DNA of the CDR3: TGTGCCAGCAACGAGGGCGGGAGGGGAGAGACTAAGTACTTC.

V is TRBV10-2 and J is TRBJ1-5; D unclear. The CDR3 totals 14 residues. The germline gives CDR1 WSHSY, CDR2 SAAADI. CDR3 DNA sequence: TGCGGCAACAGTGAGAGGCAGTCCCATCAGCCCCAGCATTTT. Translation gives CGNSERQSHQPQHF.

For this clonotype: An end of the junction does not agree with germline; a read error may underlie this. The chain employs TRBV12-3 or TRBV12-4 and TRBJ2-7; D gene unclear. The length of the CDR3 is 15 residues. The DNA of the CDR3 is TGTGCCTGCAGTTTCGTTCTGGACGCGACCTACGAGCAGTACTTC. Protein: CACSFVLDATYEQYF.

Note on this clonotype: A single base separates this from a much larger clone, so it may be a read error. This sequence joins TRBV5-1 and TRBJ2-3; tentative D call: TRBD2 (7 bases). The ends were cut back, 1 base at V and 4 bases at J, with 13 bases in the middle. This CDR3 contains 15 residues. CDR1 and CDR2 from the germline V gene are SGHRS and YFSETQ. The CDR3 sequence is CASSLQGRESDTQYF. The DNA of the CDR3 is TGCGCCAGCAGCTTGCAGGGGAGGGAGTCAGATACGCAGTATTTT.

This clonotype was seen only once. The junction does not match germline at one end; this may be a read error. The rearrangement joins TRBV11-2 to TRBJ2-1; D is unclear. Germline V lookup: CDR1 SGHAT, CDR2 FQNNGV. CDR3 size: 14 residues. CDR3 coding DNA: TGTGCTAGCAACTTAGATGGGAACCGCAGTGAGCAGTTCTTC. Translation gives CASNLDGNRSEQFF.

About this clonotype: One end of the junction is discordant with germline, which a read error may explain. The chain couples TRBV11-2 to TRBJ1-2; D is perhaps TRBD1 (6 bases). CDR1 is SGHAT, CDR2 FQNNGV, per germline. This CDR3 comprises 15 residues. The CDR3 protein is CASSVRQVSSYGYAF. The CDR3 DNA follows: TGTGCCAGCAGCGTGCGACAGGTTTCTTCGTATGGCTACGCCTTC.

This clonotype occurred a few times. This sequence joins TRBV11-3 and TRBJ2-1, with D unresolved. Per the germline V gene, CDR1 is SGHNT and CDR2 is YENEEA. The CDR3 totals 14 residues. V was pared by 7 bases and J by 7 bases, with 17 bases between. The CDR3 loop is CASNLRDFSNEQFF. For the CDR3, the DNA is TGTGCCAGCAACCTTAGAGACTTCTCAAATGAGCAGTTCTTC.

Ten or more counts support this clonotype. This chain uses TRBV5-4 with TRBJ2-7; 9 bases are a match to TRBD2. Looked up from germline, CDR1 is SGHNT and CDR2 is YYREEE (reference sequence). V dropped 1 base and J dropped 6; count of bases not matched to a gene: 14. The CDR3 consists of 17 residues. In DNA form, the CDR3 reads TGTGCCAGCAGCTTGCGTCGGGGGTCTAGCGGGATTCGCGAGCAGTACTTC. It translates to CASSLRRGSSGIREQYF. Variable domain in full (rest from reference TRBV5-4 and TRBJ2-7): ETGVTQSPTHLIKTRGQQVTLRCSSQSGHNTVSWYQQALGQGPQFIFQYYREEENGRGNFPPRFSGLQFPNYSSELNVNALELDDSALYLCASSLRRGSSGIREQYFGPGTRLTVT.

Comment on this clonotype: The junction differs from germline at one of its ends, possibly a read error. The rearrangement links TRBV6-5 to TRBJ2-7; 10 positions match TRBD1. The CDR3 is made up of 17 amino acids. Germline CDR1 and CDR2: MNHEY and SVGAGI. CDR3 loop: CARSYFPPGQGYYEQYF. The CDR3 region has the DNA TGTGCCAGAAGTTACTTTCCGCCGGGACAGGGGTATTACGAGCAATACTTC.

This clonotype was recorded only once. A read error may be the cause here, since a much bigger clone is one base away. The chain uses TRBV24-1 and TRBJ2-7; D ambiguous. The germline V and J ends were trimmed by 5 bases and 3 bases, with 19 bases remaining between them. From germline, CDR1 is KGHDR and CDR2 SFDVKD. The CDR3 is 16 amino acids. The CDR3 nucleotides are TGTGCCACCAGTGGCCCGAGGCATTACCCAATCTACGAGCAGTACTTC. Residues: CATSGPRHYPIYEQYF.

Regarding this clonotype: A read error may produce the germline difference seen at one junction end. The CDR3 reads CASSFAVAVWSTDTQYF. The DNA for the CDR3 is TGCGCCAGCAGCTTCGCGGTAGCGGTGTGGAGCACAGATACGCAATATTTC. The V gene is TRBV5-1, the J gene TRBJ2-3; D may be TRBD2 (6 bases). Per the germline V gene, CDR1 is SGHRS and CDR2 is YFSETQ. The CDR3 extends over 17 amino acids.

This clonotype was seen many times. This chain joins TRBV28 and TRBJ1-5; tentative D call: TRBD1 (5 bases). V lost 6 bases and J 0 bases, leaving 9 bases between the germline ends. This CDR3 contains 14 residues. Germline lookup yields CDR1 MDHEN and CDR2 SYDVKM. The CDR3 DNA reads TGTGCCAGCAGAAGGGGACGTAGCAATCAGCCCCAGCATTTT. Residues: CASRRGRSNQPQHF. Variable domain in full (rest from reference TRBV28 and TRBJ1-5): DVKVTQSSRYLVKRTGEKVFLECVQDMDHENMFWYRQDPGLGLRLIYFSYDVKMKEKGDIPEGYSVSREKKERFSLILESASTNQTSMYLCASRRGRSNQPQHFGDGTRLSIL.

A single count supports this clonotype. Since a much larger clone is just one base distant, this may be a read error. The chain is built from TRBV30 and TRBJ2-2; 11 bases match TRBD2. The CDR3 length is 17 residues. Germline V gene data show CDR1 as GTSNPN and CDR2 as SVGIG (reference sequence). This CDR3 reads CAWSRPETSGVTGKLFF. The CDR3 DNA reads TGTGCCTGGAGTCGTCCCGAGACTAGCGGGGTCACCGGGAAGCTGTTTTTT.

As concerns this clonotype: The junction shows a germline mismatch at one end, possibly a read error. This sequence joins TRBV7-8 and TRBJ2-1; TRBD2 matches at 10 bases. The CDR3 extends over 15 amino acids. Germline CDR1 reads SGHVS; CDR2 reads FQNEAQ. CDR3 in amino acids: CANSPISGRVNERFF. CDR3 sequence (DNA): TGTGCCAACAGCCCCATCAGCGGGAGGGTCAATGAGCGGTTCTTC.

The chain uses TRBV28 and TRBJ1-1; a possible D gene is TRBD1 (5 bases). This CDR3 region has 14 residues. V lost 6 bases to trimming and J lost 5 bases, with 16 bases between them. CDR1 is MDHEN and CDR2 is SYDVKM in the germline V gene. The CDR3 sequence is CASRSVGRRTEAFF. Here the CDR3 DNA reads TGTGCCAGCAGATCCGTGGGGCGACGGACTGAAGCTTTCTTT. Together with reference TRBV28 and TRBJ1-1, the CDR3 gives the full variable domain: DVKVTQSSRYLVKRTGEKVFLECVQDMDHENMFWYRQDPGLGLRLIYFSYDVKMKEKGDIPEGYSVSREKKERFSLILESASTNQTSMYLCASRSVGRRTEAFFGQGTRLTVV.

Details on this clonotype: At one boundary the junction diverges from the germline segment, which might be a read error. This chain uses TRBV6-1 with TRBJ1-5; D is ambiguous. The CDR3 is made up of 15 amino acids. Per germline, CDR1 MNHNS and CDR2 SASEGT. The CDR3 reads CVSSEDGGGNRPQHF. The CDR3 region has the DNA TGTGTCAGCAGTGAAGACGGAGGAGGCAATCGGCCCCAGCATTTT.

About this clonotype itself: Mismatch with germline at one junction end may stem from a read error. The chain joins TRBV6-1 to TRBJ1-5, with D maybe TRBD1 (5 bases). The CDR3 is 15 amino acids. CDR1 and CDR2 (germline): MNHNS, SASEGT. CDR3 sequence reads: CASNDRQYSNQPQRF. The DNA for the CDR3 is TGTGCCAGCAATGACAGACAGTATAGCAATCAGCCCCAGCGTTTT.

In regard to this clonotype: Just one base apart from a much larger clone, this may be a read error. The rearrangement links TRBV5-6 to TRBJ2-3; D ambiguous. The CDR3 is 13 residues long. Germline values: CDR1 SGHDT, CDR2 YYEEEE. CDR3 sequence: CASIRLGTNTQYF. In nucleotides, the CDR3 is TGTGCCAGCATCAGACTGGGCACAAATACGCAGTATTTT.

The chain combines TRBV18 with TRBJ2-5; D is unresolved. Germline V lookup: CDR1 KGHSH, CDR2 LQKENI. V was trimmed by 4 bases and J by 2 bases, leaving 2 bases between them. This CDR3 has 11 residues. CDR3 amino acids: CASSQQETQYF. The CDR3 bases are TGTGCCAGCTCACAGCAAGAGACCCAGTACTTC.

A word on this clonotype: Its ends do not fully match the called genes, so a read error is possible. V and J are TRBV6-5 and TRBJ1-6, with 7 positions matching TRBD1. The CDR3 is made up of 14 amino acids. CDR1 MNHEY and CDR2 SVGAGI come from the germline V gene. CDR3 sequence (DNA): TGTGTCAGCACCAAACAGGGGACGCAATCACCCCTCCACTTT. Its protein product is CVSTKQGTQSPLHF.

For this clonotype: One end of the junction fails to match germline, which may point to a read error. The rearrangement joins TRBV28 to TRBJ2-6; weak D call: TRBD1 (5 bases). The CDR3 sequence is 13 residues long. Germline assignment: CDR1 MDHEN and CDR2 SYDVKM. CDR3 nucleotides: TGTACCAGCACCCTATCTGGGGCCAACGTCCTGACCTTC. Its protein is CTSTLSGANVLTF.

A word on this clonotype: The junction departs from germline at one end; a sequencing error may be responsible. This chain connects TRBV6-5 to TRBJ1-2; D call uncertain. The CDR3 is 13 residues long. Germline CDR1 MNHEY, CDR2 SVGAGI. CDR3 coding DNA: TGTCCCAGCAGTTCCACCCGTGACCTTGGCTACACCTTC. Residues: CPSSSTRDLGYTF.

This clonotype has at least ten counts. The V gene is TRBV4-1, the J gene TRBJ2-5, with D unresolved. Germline V CDR1 and CDR2: MGHRA, YSYEKL. This CDR3 comprises 17 residues. Trimming shortened V by 0 bases and J by 3 bases, and 17 bases separated the two germline ends. CDR3 nucleotide sequence: TGCGCCAGCAGCCAAGATAGGGTGAGCTCCGGTAAAGAGACCCAGTACTTC. It codes for CASSQDRVSSGKETQYF.

The chain combines TRBV12-3 or TRBV12-4 with TRBJ2-5; D ambiguous. The CDR3 extends over 13 amino acids. The ends were cut back, 7 bases at V and 4 bases at J, with 13 bases in the middle. CDR3 loop: CASNLEPLETQYF. The CDR3 DNA reads TGTGCCAGCAATTTGGAGCCCCTAGAGACCCAGTACTTC.